This note documents a single TCR beta chain sequence. The antigen is undetermined. The source of the sample is a study of long-term antiretroviral therapy in people with HIV. There were no participants with HIV treated outside the United States. The authors ran the immunoSEQ assay, v3.0, at survey level. TCRdb's copy holds only in-frame clones and misses some; the assay was immunoSEQ multiplex PCR. The top ten clones hold around 8.4% of a sample with 20,000 to 25,000 clones, about nine tenths of them seen once. V dropped 4 bases and J dropped 3 bases, with 17 bases sitting between them. This CDR3 is 15 amino acids long. Germline V gene data show CDR1 as SGHKS and CDR2 as YYEKEE (reference sequence). Findings of the study overall: After ART, diversity increased yet remained lower than transplant donor controls.

This specimen consisted of unsorted PBMCs, obtained 0.2 years before starting antiretroviral therapy. V gene TRBV5-5 combines with J gene TRBJ2-7, with D perhaps TRBD1 (6 bases). This receptor was taken from a man aged 18 to 29 with HIV. CDR3 nucleotide sequence: TGTGCCAGCAGCGCTACGGGACACATACTCTACGAGCAGTACTTC. Its protein product is CASSATGHILYEQYF.